The rows below give T cell receptor beta chains drawn from one sample of a study of blood T cell repertoires in COVID-19. Method: immunoSEQ multiplex PCR; TCRdb's copy keeps in-frame clones and lacks some. The top ten clones hold over 0.2% of a sample with hundreds of thousands of clones, around 89% of them seen once. The sample taken for sequencing was peripheral blood. These receptors all come from a woman aged 18-29 years with acute or convalescent COVID-19. Each CDR3 is given with its conserved first and last residue. The D gene is left open where the match is weak. Size tells how often a clone was seen (once, few, many) or the class of an expanded clone, and some rows leave it out.

size	V	J	D	CDR3	DNA
-	TRBV21-1	TRBJ1-2	-	CASSKVDGGYYGYTF	TGTGCCAGCAGCAAAGTGGACGGAGGCTACTATGGCTACACCTTC
-	TRBV18	TRBJ1-2	-	CASSPIRINYGYTF	TGTGCCAGCTCACCAATCAGGATTAACTATGGCTACACCTTC
-	TRBV7-9	TRBJ1-3	-	CASSLDSWGGVLDDTIYF	TGTGCCAGCAGCTTAGACTCCTGGGGGGGAGTCCTTGACGACACCATATATTTT
-	TRBV30	TRBJ1-1	TRBD1	CAWDRGLDTEAFF	TGTGCCTGGGACAGGGGTCTGGACACTGAAGCTTTCTTT
once	TRBV9	TRBJ2-7	-	CASSVDSGSYEQYF	TGTGCCAGCAGCGTAGATTCGGGCTCCTACGAGCAGTACTTC
-	TRBV29-1	TRBJ2-7	TRBD1	CSVVGDRVSYEQYF	TGCAGCGTTGTCGGGGACAGGGTATCCTACGAGCAGTACTTC
-	TRBV19	TRBJ1-5	-	CASSMGGWDQPQHF	TGTGCCAGTAGTATGGGGGGATGGGATCAGCCCCAGCATTTT
-	TRBV21-1	TRBJ2-7	-	CASSKARTGEPYEQYF	TGTGCCAGCAGCAAAGCGCGAACAGGTGAACCCTACGAGCAGTACTTC
-	TRBV27	TRBJ1-1	-	CASSPNLNTEAFF	TGTGCCAGCAGTCCTAACCTGAACACTGAAGCTTTCTTT
-	TRBV3-1/TRBV3-2	TRBJ2-2	TRBD1	CASSQESDRSPGELFF	TGTGCCAGCAGCCAAGAATCGGACAGGTCACCCGGGGAGCTGTTTTTT
-	TRBV4-1	TRBJ1-2	TRBD1	CASSQGPQGLLGYGYTF	TGCGCCAGCAGCCAAGGTCCACAGGGGCTGCTTGGCTATGGCTACACCTTC
-	TRBV7-9	TRBJ2-1	-	CASSSTRHYNEQFF	TGTGCCAGCAGCTCGACTAGGCACTACAATGAGCAGTTCTTC
-	TRBV7-9	TRBJ2-4	TRBD1	CASSPRQGLNIQYF	TGTGCCAGCAGCCCACGACAGGGTCTAAACATTCAGTACTTC
few	TRBV7-9	TRBJ2-7	-	CASSTIGGGAYEQYF	TGTGCCAGCAGTACCATTGGTGGGGGGGCTTACGAGCAGTACTTC
-	TRBV14	TRBJ1-2	-	CASSQEEFYGYTF	TGTGCCAGCAGCCAAGAAGAGTTCTATGGCTACACCTTC
-	TRBV14	TRBJ1-1	-	CASSQQGLKNTEAFF	TGTGCCAGCAGCCAACAGGGGCTGAAGAACACTGAAGCTTTCTTT
-	TRBV6-5	TRBJ1-5	TRBD1	CASGQGYQPQHF	TGTGCCAGCGGACAGGGCTATCAGCCCCAGCATTTT
-	TRBV12-5	TRBJ2-3	TRBD2	CASGLIVMWTGGLNTDTQYF	TGTGCTAGTGGTTTGATTGTTATGTGGACGGGGGGACTAAACACAGATACGCAGTATTTT
-	TRBV27	TRBJ1-2	TRBD1	CASSYRGGYGYTF	TGTGCCAGCAGCTACAGGGGAGGCTATGGCTACACCTTC
-	TRBV18	TRBJ1-2	TRBD1	CASSPGGQGYGYTF	TGTGCCAGCTCACCGGGGGGACAGGGATATGGCTACACCTTC
-	TRBV30	TRBJ1-6	TRBD1	CACLTNSGTGNSPLHF	TGTGCCTGCCTTACGAATTCCGGGACAGGGAATTCACCCCTCCACTTT
-	TRBV6-5	TRBJ2-3	TRBD1	CASSYKGTGTDTQYF	TGTGCCAGCAGTTACAAGGGGACAGGCACAGATACGCAGTATTTT
-	TRBV3-1/TRBV3-2	TRBJ1-1	TRBD1	CASSSTGGTEAFF	TGTGCCAGCAGCTCGACAGGGGGCACTGAAGCTTTCTTT
-	TRBV19	TRBJ1-2	-	CASSPYREGYGYTF	TGTGCCAGTAGTCCATACAGGGAAGGCTATGGCTACACCTTC
-	TRBV5-6	TRBJ1-1	-	CASIEKVLERAAFF	TGTGCCAGCATCGAAAAGGTGCTCGAGAGGGCAGCTTTCTTT
once	TRBV24-1	TRBJ1-1	TRBD1	CATRARGPDTEAFF	TGTGCCACCAGAGCCAGGGGGCCGGACACTGAAGCTTTCTTT
once	TRBV4-1	TRBJ1-2	-	CASSQRTATYGYTF	TGCGCCAGCAGCCAAAGGACAGCGACCTATGGCTACACCTTC
-	TRBV5-4	TRBJ2-1	TRBD2	CASSLGGLAAYNEQFF	TGTGCCAGCAGCTTGGGGGGACTAGCGGCCTACAATGAGCAGTTCTTC